The source of this TCR beta chain is a study of shared T cell receptors in the human thymus. This clone was observed a handful of times. TCRdb keeps only in-frame clones here, not all; method: immunoSEQ multiplex PCR. This table has under 450,000 clones, around 93% appearing once. The CDR3 sequence is 13 residues long. Trimming took 4 bases from V and 7 from J, leaving 8 bases between them. Germline assignment: CDR1 MNHEY and CDR2 SMNVEV (reference sequence). The source is a human donor. The chain uses TRBV27 and TRBJ1-6; no firm D call. The sample taken for sequencing was thymocytes. DNA of the CDR3: TGTGCCAGCAGTTCCGGACGGAATTCACCCCTCCACTTT. Translated: CASSSGRNSPLHF.